Listed here is a single T cell receptor (beta chain). The data belong to a study of cytomegalovirus exposure and HLA in healthy donors. 60 Vbeta and 13 Jbeta primers were used in PCR. Repertoires were generated with immunoSEQ multiplex PCR, while TCRdb's copy carries only in-frame clones and drops some. In the table there are under 200,000 clones, approximately 67% of which are singletons. CDR1 is SGHNT, CDR2 YYREEE, per germline (reference sequence). V gave up 4 bases and J gave up 0 bases, with 8 bases separating them. This CDR3 comprises 13 residues. This chain uses TRBV5-4 with TRBJ2-7, with D possibly being TRBD1 (6 bases). Sequencing was done on a sample of PBMCs. The sequence was collected from a young woman in good health and CMV-seropositive. CDR3 residues: CASSQQGSYEQYF. The CDR3 region has the DNA TGTGCCAGCAGCCAACAGGGCTCCTACGAGCAGTACTTC.